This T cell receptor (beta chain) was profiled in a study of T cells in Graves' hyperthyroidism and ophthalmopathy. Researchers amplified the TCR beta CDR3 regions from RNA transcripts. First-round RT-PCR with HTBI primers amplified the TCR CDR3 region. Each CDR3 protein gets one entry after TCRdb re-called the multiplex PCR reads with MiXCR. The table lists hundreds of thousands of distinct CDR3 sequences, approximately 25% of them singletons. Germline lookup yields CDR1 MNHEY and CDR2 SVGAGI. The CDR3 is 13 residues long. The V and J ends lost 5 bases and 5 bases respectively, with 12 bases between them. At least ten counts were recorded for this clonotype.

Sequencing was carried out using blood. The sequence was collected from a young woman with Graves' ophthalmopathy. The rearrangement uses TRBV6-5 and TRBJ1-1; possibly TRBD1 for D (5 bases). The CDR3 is CASSNQGRTEAFF. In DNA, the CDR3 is TGTGCCAGCAGTAACCAGGGTAGGACTGAAGCTTTCTTT.